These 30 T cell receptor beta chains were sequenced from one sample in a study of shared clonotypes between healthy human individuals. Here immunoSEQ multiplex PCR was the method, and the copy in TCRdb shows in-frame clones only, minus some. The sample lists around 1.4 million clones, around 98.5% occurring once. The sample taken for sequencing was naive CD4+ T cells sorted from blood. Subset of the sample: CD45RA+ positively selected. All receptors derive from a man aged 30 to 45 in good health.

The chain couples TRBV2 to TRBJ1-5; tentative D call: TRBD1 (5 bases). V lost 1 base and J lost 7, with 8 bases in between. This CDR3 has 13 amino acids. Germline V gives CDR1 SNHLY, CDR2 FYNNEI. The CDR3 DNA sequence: TGTGCCAGCAGTGAAGGAAGGGGCCAGCCCCAGCATTTT. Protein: CASSEGRGQPQHF.

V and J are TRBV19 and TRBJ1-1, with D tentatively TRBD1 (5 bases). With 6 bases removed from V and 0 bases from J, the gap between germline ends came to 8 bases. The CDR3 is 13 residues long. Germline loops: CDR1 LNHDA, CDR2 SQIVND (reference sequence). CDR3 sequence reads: CASSDSMNTEAFF. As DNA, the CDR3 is TGTGCCAGTAGCGACAGCATGAACACTGAAGCTTTCTTT.

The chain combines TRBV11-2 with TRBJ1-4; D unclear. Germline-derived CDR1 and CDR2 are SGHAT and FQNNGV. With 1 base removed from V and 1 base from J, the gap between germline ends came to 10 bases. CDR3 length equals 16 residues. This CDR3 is CASSLGIGGTNEKLFF. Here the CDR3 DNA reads TGTGCCAGCAGCTTAGGAATAGGAGGAACTAATGAAAAACTGTTTTTT.

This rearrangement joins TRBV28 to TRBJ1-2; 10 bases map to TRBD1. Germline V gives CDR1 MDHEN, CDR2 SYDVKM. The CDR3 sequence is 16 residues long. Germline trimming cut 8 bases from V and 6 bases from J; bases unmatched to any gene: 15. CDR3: CASRGQGHRFRDGYTF. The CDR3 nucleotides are TGTGCCAGCCGGGGACAGGGGCATAGGTTTAGGGATGGCTACACCTTC.

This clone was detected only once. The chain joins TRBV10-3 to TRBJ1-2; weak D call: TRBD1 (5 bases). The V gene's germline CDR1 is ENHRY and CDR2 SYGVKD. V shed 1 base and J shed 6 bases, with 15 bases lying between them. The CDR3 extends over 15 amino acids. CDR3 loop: CAISEYRAGIDGYTF. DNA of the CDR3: TGTGCCATCAGTGAGTACCGGGCAGGGATCGATGGCTACACCTTC.

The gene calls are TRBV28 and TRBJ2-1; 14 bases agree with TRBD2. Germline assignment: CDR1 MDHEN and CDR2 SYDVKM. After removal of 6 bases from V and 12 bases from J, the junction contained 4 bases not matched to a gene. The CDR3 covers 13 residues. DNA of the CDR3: TGTGCCAGCAGGGGACTAGCGGGAGTAGGGCAGTTCTTC. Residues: CASRGLAGVGQFF.

The CDR3 DNA follows: TGTGCCAGCAGCCCCGAATCCTACAATGAGCAGTTCTTC. It yields the protein CASSPESYNEQFF. The chain combines TRBV2 with TRBJ2-1; D remains unclear. The V end was cut by 6 bases, the J end by 1 base, with 7 bases between. CDR3 size: 13 residues. The germline V gene encodes CDR1 SNHLY and CDR2 FYNNEI. The complete variable domain, with remaining parts taken from reference TRBV2 and TRBJ2-1, reads EPEVTQTPSHQVTQMGQEVILRCVPISNHLYFYWYRQILGQKVEFLVSFYNNEISEKSEIFDDQFSVERPDGSNFTLKIRSTKLEDSAMYFCASSPESYNEQFFGPGTRLTVL.

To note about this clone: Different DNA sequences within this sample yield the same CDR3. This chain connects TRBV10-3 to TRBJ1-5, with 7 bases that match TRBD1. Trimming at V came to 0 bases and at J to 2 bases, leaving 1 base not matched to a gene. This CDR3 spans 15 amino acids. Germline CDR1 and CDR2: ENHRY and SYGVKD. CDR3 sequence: CAISESGQGNQPQHF. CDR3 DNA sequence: TGTGCCATCAGTGAGTCTGGACAGGGCAATCAGCCCCAGCATTTT.

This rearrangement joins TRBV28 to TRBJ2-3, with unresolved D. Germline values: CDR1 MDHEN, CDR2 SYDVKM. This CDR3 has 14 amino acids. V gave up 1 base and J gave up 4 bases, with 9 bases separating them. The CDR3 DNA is TGTGCCAGCAGTTTATCCCGCCCTCCAGATACGCAGTATTTT. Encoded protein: CASSLSRPPDTQYF.

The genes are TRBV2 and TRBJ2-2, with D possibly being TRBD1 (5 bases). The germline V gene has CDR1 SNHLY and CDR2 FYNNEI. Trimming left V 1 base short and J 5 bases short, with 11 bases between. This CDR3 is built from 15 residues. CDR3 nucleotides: TGTGCCAGCAGTGAAGTCAGGGTTGTTACCGGGGAGCTGTTTTTT. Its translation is CASSEVRVVTGELFF.

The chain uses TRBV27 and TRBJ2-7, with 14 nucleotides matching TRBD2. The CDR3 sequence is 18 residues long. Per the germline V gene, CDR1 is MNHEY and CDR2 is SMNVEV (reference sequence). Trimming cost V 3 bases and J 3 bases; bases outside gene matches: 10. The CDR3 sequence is CASSFRIPGLAGDYEQYF. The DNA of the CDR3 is TGTGCCAGCAGTTTCCGAATCCCGGGACTAGCGGGAGACTACGAGCAGTACTTC.

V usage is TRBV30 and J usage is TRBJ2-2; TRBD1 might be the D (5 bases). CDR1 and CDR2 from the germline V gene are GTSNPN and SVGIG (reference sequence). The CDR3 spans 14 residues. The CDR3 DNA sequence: TGTGCGCTAACCCAGGGTGCGAACACCGGGGAGCTGTTTTTT. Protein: CALTQGANTGELFF. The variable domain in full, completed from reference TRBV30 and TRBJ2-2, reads SQTIHQWPATLVQPVGSPLSLECTVEGTSNPNLYWYRQAAGRGLQLLFYSVGIGQISSEVPQNLSASRPQDRQFILSSKKLLLSDSGFYLCALTQGANTGELFFGEGSRLTVL.

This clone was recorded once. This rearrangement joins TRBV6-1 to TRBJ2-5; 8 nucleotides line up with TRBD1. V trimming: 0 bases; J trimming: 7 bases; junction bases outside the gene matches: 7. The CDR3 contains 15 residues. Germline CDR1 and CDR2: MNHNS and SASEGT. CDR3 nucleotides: TGTGCCAGCAGTGAAGCTGGGCAGGGGGCAGGGACCCAGTACTTC. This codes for CASSEAGQGAGTQYF.

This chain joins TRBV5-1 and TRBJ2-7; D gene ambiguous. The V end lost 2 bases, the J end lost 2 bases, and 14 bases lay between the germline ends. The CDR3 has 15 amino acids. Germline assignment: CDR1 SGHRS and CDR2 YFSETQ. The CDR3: CASSFLQDSPYEQYF. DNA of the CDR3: TGCGCCAGCAGCTTTTTGCAGGATTCCCCCTACGAGCAGTACTTC.

CDR3 protein: CASTAAPDTQYF. CDR3 coding DNA: TGTGCCAGTACAGCGGCCCCCGATACGCAGTATTTT. The chain links TRBV6-5 to TRBJ2-3; perhaps TRBD2 as D (5 bases). Per germline, CDR1 MNHEY and CDR2 SVGAGI. The V end was cut by 9 bases, the J end by 6 bases, with 13 bases between. This CDR3 has 12 amino acids.

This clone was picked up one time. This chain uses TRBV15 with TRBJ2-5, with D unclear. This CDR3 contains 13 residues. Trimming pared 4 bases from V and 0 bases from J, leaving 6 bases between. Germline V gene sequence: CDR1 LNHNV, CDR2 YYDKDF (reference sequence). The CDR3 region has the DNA TGTGCCACCAGCAAAAGGTACCAAGAGACCCAGTACTTC. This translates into CATSKRYQETQYF.

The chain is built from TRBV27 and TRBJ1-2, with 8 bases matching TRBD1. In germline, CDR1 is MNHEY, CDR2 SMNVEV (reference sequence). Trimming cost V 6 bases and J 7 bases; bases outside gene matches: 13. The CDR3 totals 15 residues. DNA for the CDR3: TGTGCCAGCAGGCATAGCAGGGGGCAGGGCCTTGGCTACACCTTC. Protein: CASRHSRGQGLGYTF.

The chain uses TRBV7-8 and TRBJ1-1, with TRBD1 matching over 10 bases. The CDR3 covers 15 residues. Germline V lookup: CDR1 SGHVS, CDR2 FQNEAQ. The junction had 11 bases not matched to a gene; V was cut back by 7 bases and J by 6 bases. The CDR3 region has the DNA TGTGCCAGCACACGGGTGGGACAGGGGAGACCTGAAGCTTTCTTT. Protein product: CASTRVGQGRPEAFF.

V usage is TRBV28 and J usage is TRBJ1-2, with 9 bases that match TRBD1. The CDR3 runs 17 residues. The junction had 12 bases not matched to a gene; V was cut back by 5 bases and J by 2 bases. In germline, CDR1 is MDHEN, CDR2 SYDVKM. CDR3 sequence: CASSRTGDTTGNYGYTF. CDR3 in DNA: TGTGCCAGCAGTCGGACAGGGGATACAACCGGGAACTATGGCTACACCTTC.

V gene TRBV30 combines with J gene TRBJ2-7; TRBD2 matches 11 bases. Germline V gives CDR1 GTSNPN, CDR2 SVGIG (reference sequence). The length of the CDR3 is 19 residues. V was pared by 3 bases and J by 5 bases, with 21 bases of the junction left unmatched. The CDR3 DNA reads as TGTGCCTGGAGGGCCACCGGACTAATTAGCGGGAGGGCCGGAAACGAGCAGTACTTC. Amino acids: CAWRATGLISGRAGNEQYF.

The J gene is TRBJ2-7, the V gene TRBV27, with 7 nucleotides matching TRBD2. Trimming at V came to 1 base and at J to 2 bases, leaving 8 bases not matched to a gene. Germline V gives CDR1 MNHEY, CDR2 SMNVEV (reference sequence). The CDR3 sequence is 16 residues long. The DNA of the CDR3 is TGTGCCAGCAGTTTATACGCAGCGGGAAAAACCTACGAGCAGTACTTC. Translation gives CASSLYAAGKTYEQYF.

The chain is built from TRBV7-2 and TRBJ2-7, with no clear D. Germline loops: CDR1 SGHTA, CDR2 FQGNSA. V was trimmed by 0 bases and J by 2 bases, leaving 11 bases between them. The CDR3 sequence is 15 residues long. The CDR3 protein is CASSLAQVSTYEQYF. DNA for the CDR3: TGTGCCAGCAGCTTAGCTCAGGTGTCAACCTACGAGCAGTACTTC.

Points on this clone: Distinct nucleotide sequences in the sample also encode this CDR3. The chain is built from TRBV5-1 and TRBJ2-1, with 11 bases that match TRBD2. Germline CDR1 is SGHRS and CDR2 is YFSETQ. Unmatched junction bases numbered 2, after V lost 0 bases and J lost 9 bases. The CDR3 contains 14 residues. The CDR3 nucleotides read TGCGCCAGCAGCTTGGTTCTAGCGGGAGGTGAGCAGTTCTTC. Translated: CASSLVLAGGEQFF.

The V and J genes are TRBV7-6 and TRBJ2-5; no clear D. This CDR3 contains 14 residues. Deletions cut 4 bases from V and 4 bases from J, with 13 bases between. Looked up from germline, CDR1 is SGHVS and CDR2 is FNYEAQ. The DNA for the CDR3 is TGTGCCAGCAGCTCTGGGCTCCCCACAGAGACCCAGTACTTC. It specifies CASSSGLPTETQYF.

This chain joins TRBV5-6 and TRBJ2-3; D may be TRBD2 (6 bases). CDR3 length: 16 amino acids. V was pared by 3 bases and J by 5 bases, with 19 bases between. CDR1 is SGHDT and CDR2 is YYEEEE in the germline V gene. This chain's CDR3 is CASSSLTGVVGDTQYF. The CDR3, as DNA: TGTGCCAGCAGCTCACTGACGGGAGTGGTGGGAGATACGCAGTATTTT. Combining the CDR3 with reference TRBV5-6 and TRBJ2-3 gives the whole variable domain DAGVTQSPTHLIKTRGQQVTLRCSPKSGHDTVSWYQQALGQGPQFIFQYYEEEERQRGNFPDRFSGHQFPNYSSELNVNALLLGDSALYLCASSSLTGVVGDTQYFGPGTRLTVL.

DNA for the CDR3: TGTGCCATCAGTGAGACGGGAGTCACCTACAATGAGCAGTTCTTC. The encoded protein is CAISETGVTYNEQFF. J is TRBJ2-1 and V is TRBV10-3; tentatively, D is TRBD2 (6 bases). V lost 2 bases, J lost 2 bases, and 10 bases lay in between. Per the germline V gene, CDR1 is ENHRY and CDR2 is SYGVKD. There are 15 residues in the CDR3.

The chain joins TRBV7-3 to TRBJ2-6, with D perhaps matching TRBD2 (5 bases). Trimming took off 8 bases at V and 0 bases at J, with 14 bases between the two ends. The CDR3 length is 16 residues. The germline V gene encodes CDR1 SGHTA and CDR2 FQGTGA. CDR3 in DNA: TGTGCCAGCGGAGGAGAATGGGGCTCTGGGGCCAACGTCCTGACTTTC. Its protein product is CASGGEWGSGANVLTF. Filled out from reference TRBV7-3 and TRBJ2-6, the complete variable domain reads GAGVSQTPSNKVTEKGKYVELRCDPISGHTALYWYRQSLGQGPEFLIYFQGTGAADDSGLPNDRFFAVRPEGSVSTLKIQRTERGDSAVYLCASGGEWGSGANVLTFGAGSRLTVL.

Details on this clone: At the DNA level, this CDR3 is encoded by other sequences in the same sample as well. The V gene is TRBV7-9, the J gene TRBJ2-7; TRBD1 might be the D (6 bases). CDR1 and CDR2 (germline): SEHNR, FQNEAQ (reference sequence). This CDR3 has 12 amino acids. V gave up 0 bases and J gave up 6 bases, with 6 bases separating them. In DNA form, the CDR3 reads TGTGCCAGCAGCTTAGCGGGGGCCGAGCAGTACTTC. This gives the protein CASSLAGAEQYF.

The CDR3 here is CSVLADQETQYF. The CDR3 DNA reads TGCAGCGTCCTGGCCGACCAAGAGACCCAGTACTTC. V gene TRBV29-1 combines with J gene TRBJ2-5; the D is unclear. Per the germline V gene, CDR1 is SQVTM and CDR2 is ANQGSEA. The CDR3 is made up of 12 amino acids. The V gene lost 6 bases and the J gene lost 0 bases, with 8 bases spanning the gap.

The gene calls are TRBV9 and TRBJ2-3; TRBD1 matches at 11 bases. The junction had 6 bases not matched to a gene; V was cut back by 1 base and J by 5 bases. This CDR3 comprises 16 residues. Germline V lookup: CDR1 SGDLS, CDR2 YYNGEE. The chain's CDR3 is CASSVWTGGGEDTQYF. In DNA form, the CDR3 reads TGTGCCAGCAGCGTATGGACAGGGGGCGGGGAAGATACGCAGTATTTT.